Shown below are 28 T cell receptor beta chains from a single sample sequenced in a study of blood T cell repertoires in COVID-19. Generated by immunoSEQ multiplex PCR, the TCRdb table keeps only in-frame clones and is missing some. The sample has approximately 100,000 clones, about 85% seen once; the top ten hold around 2%. Sequenced: peripheral blood. These receptors were obtained from a woman aged 70-85 years with active or convalescent COVID-19.

The chain carries TRBV2 and TRBJ1-5; D call uncertain. Germline-derived CDR1 and CDR2 are SNHLY and FYNNEI. V lost 6 bases and J 11 bases, leaving 11 bases between the germline ends. The CDR3 spans 11 residues. The CDR3 protein is CASSLPRSQHF. The CDR3, as DNA: TGTGCCAGCAGCCTGCCTCGGTCCCAGCATTTT.

The rearrangement uses TRBV5-1 and TRBJ1-2, with 7 bases that match TRBD1. V trimming: 4 bases; J trimming: 5 bases; junction bases outside the gene matches: 8. In germline, CDR1 is SGHRS, CDR2 YFSETQ. The CDR3 is made up of 14 amino acids. The CDR3 region is CASSRGTDVYGYTF. The CDR3 coding sequence is TGCGCCAGCAGCCGCGGGACAGATGTTTATGGCTACACCTTC.

This sequence joins TRBV7-6 and TRBJ1-2; D perhaps matches TRBD1 (6 bases). CDR1 is SGHVS and CDR2 is FNYEAQ in the germline V gene. The CDR3 runs 16 residues. V lost 1 base and J 8 bases, leaving 20 bases between the germline ends. The CDR3 DNA follows: TGTGCCAGCAGCTTAGAGGCGGCAGGGGAGTTAGTAGGCTACACCTTC. Its protein product is CASSLEAAGELVGYTF.

The rearrangement links TRBV2 to TRBJ1-1; tentative D call: TRBD1 (6 bases). Trimming took 4 bases from V and 1 from J, leaving 16 bases between them. The CDR3 is 16 amino acids. The V gene's germline CDR1 is SNHLY and CDR2 FYNNEI. The CDR3 is CASSGAQGLGNTEAFF. The CDR3, as DNA: TGTGCCAGCAGTGGGGCACAGGGTTTGGGGAACACTGAAGCTTTCTTT.

This chain links TRBV30 with TRBJ1-2, with D maybe TRBD1 (5 bases). V lost 0 bases and J 2 bases, leaving 16 bases between the germline ends. The CDR3 is 16 residues long. Germline loops: CDR1 GTSNPN, CDR2 SVGIG (reference sequence). The CDR3 coding sequence is TGTGCCTGGAGTGTAGGGGTACCGAGACAGAACTATGGCTACACCTTC. Translated, it gives CAWSVGVPRQNYGYTF. The full variable domain, its missing parts supplied by reference TRBV30 and TRBJ1-2, is SQTIHQWPATLVQPVGSPLSLECTVEGTSNPNLYWYRQAAGRGLQLLFYSVGIGQISSEVPQNLSASRPQDRQFILSSKKLLLSDSGFYLCAWSVGVPRQNYGYTFGSGTRLTVV.

A single count supports this clone. This chain uses TRBV3-1 (or the pseudogene TRBV3-2) with TRBJ2-7; 7 nucleotides line up with TRBD1. Germline CDR1 and CDR2: LGHDT and YNNKEL (reference sequence). CDR3 size: 18 residues. V was pared by 4 bases and J by 0 bases, with 15 bases of the junction left unmatched. DNA for the CDR3: TGTGCCAGCAGCCCCCAAGGGATACAGGGGTCAAGCTCCTACGAGCAGTACTTC. Protein: CASSPQGIQGSSSYEQYF.

This chain connects TRBV28 to TRBJ1-5; perhaps TRBD1 as D (5 bases). This CDR3 comprises 16 residues. Trimming cost V 0 bases and J 1 base, with 10 bases left between them. The germline V gene has CDR1 MDHEN and CDR2 SYDVKM. CDR3 nucleotides: TGTGCCAGCAGTTTATGGGCAGGGCCAAGCAATCAGCCCCAGCATTTT. Its translation: CASSLWAGPSNQPQHF. Together with reference TRBV28 and TRBJ1-5, the CDR3 gives the full variable domain: DVKVTQSSRYLVKRTGEKVFLECVQDMDHENMFWYRQDPGLGLRLIYFSYDVKMKEKGDIPEGYSVSREKKERFSLILESASTNQTSMYLCASSLWAGPSNQPQHFGDGTRLSIL.

The chain combines TRBV28 with TRBJ1-2, with 8 bases aligning to TRBD1. Germline V CDR1 and CDR2: MDHEN, SYDVKM. J was trimmed by 5 bases and V by 8 bases; bases with no gene match: 4. The CDR3 contains 12 residues. The CDR3 sequence is CASGRTGYGYTF. Written as DNA, the CDR3 is TGTGCCAGCGGAAGGACAGGGTATGGCTACACCTTC.

The CDR3 is CASSILRDEQFF. The CDR3, as DNA: TGTGCCAGTAGTATTCTTCGCGATGAGCAGTTCTTC. The chain combines TRBV19 with TRBJ2-1; D ambiguous. Germline V gene sequence: CDR1 LNHDA, CDR2 SQIVND (reference sequence). Trimming took off 3 bases at V and 8 bases at J, with 8 bases between the two ends. CDR3 size: 12 residues. The complete variable domain, with remaining parts taken from reference TRBV19 and TRBJ2-1, reads DGGITQSPKYLFRKEGQNVTLSCEQNLNHDAMYWYRQDPGQGLRLIYYSQIVNDFQKGDIAEGYSVSREKKESFPLTVTSAQKNPTAFYLCASSILRDEQFFGPGTRLTVL.

The chain employs TRBV6-2 or TRBV6-3 and TRBJ2-1; perhaps TRBD2 as D (6 bases). The CDR3 is 15 residues long. The V gene's germline CDR1 is MNHEY and CDR2 SVGEGT. Deletions cut 6 bases from V and 4 bases from J, with 16 bases between. The DNA for the CDR3 is TGTGCCAGCAGCCTCGGGGACTTCTCTTACAATGAGCAGTTCTTC. This encodes CASSLGDFSYNEQFF.

Only one count was recorded for this clone. The genes are TRBV10-1 and TRBJ2-1, with 9 bases identical to TRBD2. The CDR3 spans 14 residues. Germline CDR1 is WNHNN and CDR2 is SYGVQD (reference sequence). Unmatched junction bases numbered 9, after V lost 11 bases and J lost 4 bases. CDR3 loop: CAQGPSGIYNEQFF. The CDR3, as DNA: TGCGCCCAGGGCCCTAGCGGGATATACAATGAGCAGTTCTTC.

V usage is TRBV6-4 and J usage is TRBJ2-1; perhaps TRBD2 as D (7 bases). Germline values: CDR1 MRHNA, CDR2 SNTAGT. V was pared by 2 bases and J by 3 bases, with 23 bases between. The CDR3 spans 19 residues. The CDR3 DNA follows: TGTGCCAGCAGTGACCTATTGCGGGGGCCTCCGGTTTACTACAATGAGCAGTTCTTC. It translates to CASSDLLRGPPVYYNEQFF.

This clone was observed a few times. This chain links TRBV24-1 with TRBJ2-2; D is unclear. Germline CDR1 reads KGHDR; CDR2 reads SFDVKD. The ends were cut back, 0 bases at V and 6 bases at J, with 10 bases in the middle. CDR3 size: 15 residues. CDR3: CATSDLSGYPGELFF. In DNA form, the CDR3 reads TGTGCCACCAGTGATTTGTCCGGGTACCCCGGGGAGCTGTTTTTT.

The V gene is TRBV9, the J gene TRBJ2-3, with TRBD2 matching 7 bases. The CDR3 has 14 amino acids. Trimming removed 0 bases from V and 2 bases from J; junction bases left unmatched: 0. Germline loops: CDR1 SGDLS, CDR2 YYNGEE. The CDR3 DNA reads TGTGCCAGCAGCGTAGGGGACTACACAGATACGCAGTATTTT. This translates into CASSVGDYTDTQYF. The full variable domain, completed using reference TRBV9 and TRBJ2-3, is DSGVTQTPKHLITATGQRVTLRCSPRSGDLSVYWYQQSLDQGLQFLIQYYNGEERAKGNILERFSAQQFPDLHSELNLSSLELGDSALYFCASSVGDYTDTQYFGPGTRLTVL.

The chain links TRBV19 to TRBJ2-1, with a tentative D call TRBD2 (5 bases). The CDR3 is 15 amino acids. CDR1 LNHDA and CDR2 SQIVND come from the germline V gene (reference sequence). V lost 4 bases and J 3 bases, leaving 13 bases between the germline ends. The CDR3 here is CASSTGPGLYNEQFF. The CDR3 DNA follows: TGTGCCAGTAGTACCGGGCCCGGACTCTACAATGAGCAGTTCTTC. The full variable domain, rest sourced from reference TRBV19 and TRBJ2-1, is DGGITQSPKYLFRKEGQNVTLSCEQNLNHDAMYWYRQDPGQGLRLIYYSQIVNDFQKGDIAEGYSVSREKKESFPLTVTSAQKNPTAFYLCASSTGPGLYNEQFFGPGTRLTVL.

This rearrangement joins TRBV5-1 to TRBJ2-1, with a possible D match to TRBD2 (6 bases). Germline assignment: CDR1 SGHRS and CDR2 YFSETQ. This CDR3 region has 14 residues. V was shortened by 2 bases and J by 7 bases, with 13 bases between the two germline ends. CDR3 nucleotides: TGCGCCAGCAGCTTAGGACTACCAGGGAATGAGCAGTTCTTC. Its translation is CASSLGLPGNEQFF.

This clone was picked up one time. This sequence joins TRBV30 and TRBJ1-2, with TRBD1 matching 7 bases. The CDR3 is 13 amino acids. Germline lookup yields CDR1 GTSNPN and CDR2 SVGIG (reference sequence). Germline trimming cut 0 bases from V and 4 bases from J; bases unmatched to any gene: 2. The CDR3, as DNA: TGTGCCTGGAGTGTGGGACAGTCCTATGGCTACACCTTC. Amino acids: CAWSVGQSYGYTF.

The rearrangement links TRBV3-1 (or the pseudogene TRBV3-2) to TRBJ1-1; D perhaps matches TRBD1 (5 bases). The CDR3 is made up of 14 amino acids. Germline CDR1 LGHDT, CDR2 YNNKEL (reference sequence). V lost 4 bases and J 2 bases, leaving 11 bases between the germline ends. CDR3 loop: CASSLGLLNTEAFF. The CDR3, as DNA: TGTGCCAGCAGCCTGGGACTCCTAAACACTGAAGCTTTCTTT.

The chain combines TRBV29-1 with TRBJ2-5, with 8 positions matching TRBD2. The germline V gene has CDR1 SQVTM and CDR2 ANQGSEA. V lost 7 bases to trimming and J lost 1 base; unmatched junction nucleotides: 2. The CDR3 extends over 12 amino acids. The CDR3 nucleotides are TGCAGCGGGCGGGAGGCCCAAGAGACCCAGTACTTC. Its protein is CSGREAQETQYF. Complete variable domain (other parts from reference TRBV29-1 and TRBJ2-5): SAVISQKPSRDICQRGTSLTIQCQVDSQVTMMFWYRQQPGQSLTLIATANQGSEATYESGFVIDKFPISRPNLTFSTLTVSNMSPEDSSIYLCSGREAQETQYFGPGTRLLVL.

The chain employs TRBV2 and TRBJ1-4; 7 positions match TRBD1. After removal of 6 bases from V and 0 bases from J, the junction contained 4 bases not matched to a gene. Per germline, CDR1 SNHLY and CDR2 FYNNEI. This CDR3 spans 15 amino acids. This CDR3 reads CASSWDRTTNEKLFF. The CDR3 bases are TGTGCCAGCAGCTGGGACAGAACAACTAATGAAAAACTGTTTTTT.

The V call is TRBV30, the J call TRBJ1-5, with no clear D. V shed 0 bases and J shed 3 bases, with 12 bases lying between them. CDR1 and CDR2 from the germline V gene are GTSNPN and SVGIG (reference sequence). This CDR3 region has 15 residues. CDR3 in amino acids: CAWSVGTAVNQPQHF. CDR3 DNA: TGTGCCTGGAGTGTAGGTACAGCAGTCAATCAGCCCCAGCATTTT.

This clone was detected a few times. The rearrangement joins TRBV6-2 or TRBV6-3 to TRBJ1-2, with D uncertain. The germline V and J ends were trimmed by 4 bases and 2 bases, with 17 bases remaining between them. CDR3 length: 16 residues. Germline lookup yields CDR1 MNHEY and CDR2 SVGEGT. CDR3 in amino acids: CASSWQASIVNYGYTF. For the CDR3, the DNA is TGTGCCAGCAGTTGGCAGGCCTCTATAGTCAACTATGGCTACACCTTC.

V is TRBV28 and J is TRBJ2-5; possibly TRBD2 for D (5 bases). Looked up from germline, CDR1 is MDHEN and CDR2 is SYDVKM. This CDR3 spans 15 amino acids. Trimming took 1 base from V and 0 from J, leaving 9 bases between them. The CDR3 is CASSLLGSDQETQYF. CDR3 sequence (DNA): TGTGCCAGCAGTTTATTGGGTAGCGACCAAGAGACCCAGTACTTC.

The chain combines TRBV4-3 with TRBJ2-2; 8 bases map to TRBD2. Trimming took 4 bases from V and 6 from J; bases not matched to a gene: 16. The CDR3 extends over 18 amino acids. The germline gives CDR1 LGHNA, CDR2 YSLEER. The CDR3 coding sequence is TGCGCCAGCAGCCTGGCGGGAGCGGGGGTGCACGGGGCCGGGGAGCTGTTTTTT. This translates into CASSLAGAGVHGAGELFF.

The chain carries TRBV12-3 or TRBV12-4 and TRBJ1-2, with TRBD1 matching over 7 bases. The CDR3 extends over 13 amino acids. Trimming removed 5 bases from V and 8 bases from J; junction bases left unmatched: 8. CDR3 loop: CASSPGTAKGYTF. The CDR3 nucleotides are TGTGCCAGCAGTCCCGGGACAGCCAAAGGCTACACCTTC.

The chain couples TRBV28 to TRBJ1-1, with 8 bases that match TRBD1. V dropped 1 base and J dropped 11; count of bases not matched to a gene: 6. Germline CDR1 MDHEN, CDR2 SYDVKM. The CDR3 runs to 13 residues. CDR3 DNA sequence: TGTGCCAGCAGTTTATCTGGACAGGGATACGCTTTCTTT. It encodes CASSLSGQGYAFF.

The chain is built from TRBV5-1 and TRBJ1-4; weak D call: TRBD1 (5 bases). The V end was cut by 5 bases, the J end by 6 bases, with 14 bases between. Germline V gene data show CDR1 as SGHRS and CDR2 as YFSETQ. CDR3 length: 14 amino acids. This CDR3 is CASSPTGGDEKLFF. In DNA, the CDR3 is TGCGCCAGCAGTCCTACCGGGGGGGATGAAAAACTGTTTTTT.

The chain links TRBV2 to TRBJ1-6; possibly TRBD1 for D (5 bases). The CDR3 runs to 13 residues. Germline CDR1 is SNHLY and CDR2 is FYNNEI. Trimming stripped 5 bases from V and 8 bases from J, with 10 bases between. This CDR3 is CASSPRADSPLHF. The CDR3 region has the DNA TGTGCCAGCAGTCCCAGGGCCGATTCACCCCTCCACTTT.